The 2 T cell receptor beta chains reported below all come from one sample, sequenced in a study of T cell responses to AZD1222 COVID-19 vaccine. Assay used: immunoSEQ multiplex PCR; TCRdb lists only in-frame clones, some missing. The profile shows about 120,000 clones, 80% to 90% of them singletons. Sequencing used peripheral blood, obtained on day 0 of MenACWY control vaccination. These receptors were taken from an adult in good health.

The chain carries TRBV7-6 and TRBJ1-5, with a weak D call TRBD1 (6 bases). With 1 base removed from V and 6 bases from J, the gap between germline ends came to 16 bases. The CDR3 is 16 amino acids. From germline, CDR1 is SGHVS and CDR2 FNYEAQ. The DNA for the CDR3 is TGTGCCAGCAGCTTAGGATGGGGGGGGCAAGGTCAGCCCCAGCATTTT. It codes for CASSLGWGGQGQPQHF.

This clone showed up just a few times. The gene calls are TRBV7-2 and TRBJ2-7; 8 bases map to TRBD2. From germline, CDR1 is SGHTA and CDR2 FQGNSA. CDR3 length: 13 amino acids. The junction had 6 bases not matched to a gene; V was cut back by 5 bases and J by 6 bases. The CDR3 spells CASSLVAGREQYF. The CDR3 region has the DNA TGTGCCAGCAGCCTAGTAGCGGGACGCGAGCAGTACTTC. Combining the CDR3 with reference TRBV7-2 and TRBJ2-7 gives the whole variable domain GAGVSQSPSNKVTEKGKDVELRCDPISGHTALYWYRQSLGQGLEFLIYFQGNSAPDKSGLPSDRFSAERTGGSVSTLTIQRTQQEDSAVYLCASSLVAGREQYFGPGTRLTVT.